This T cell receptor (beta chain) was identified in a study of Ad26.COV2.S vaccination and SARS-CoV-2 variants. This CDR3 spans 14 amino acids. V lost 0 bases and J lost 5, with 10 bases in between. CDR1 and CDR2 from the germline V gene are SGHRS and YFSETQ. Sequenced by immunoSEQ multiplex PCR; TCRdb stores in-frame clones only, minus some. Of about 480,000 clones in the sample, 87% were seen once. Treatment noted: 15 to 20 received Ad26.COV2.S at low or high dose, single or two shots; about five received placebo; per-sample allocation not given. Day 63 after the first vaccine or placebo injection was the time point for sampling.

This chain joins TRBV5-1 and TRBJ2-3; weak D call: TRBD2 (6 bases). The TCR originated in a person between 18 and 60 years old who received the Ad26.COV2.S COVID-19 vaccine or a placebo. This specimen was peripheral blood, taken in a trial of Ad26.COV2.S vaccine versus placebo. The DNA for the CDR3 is TGCGCCAGCAGCTTGGGGGCGCGGGGAGATACGCAGTATTTT. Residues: CASSLGARGDTQYF.